Listed below are T cell receptor beta chains from one sample, sequenced in a study of molecular identifiers for immune sequencing clone quantification. TCRdb passed the PCR reads through MiXCR, listing each CDR3 protein once. The sample holds hundreds of thousands of distinct CDR3 sequences, 25% seen once. Sequenced sample: naive CD8+ T cells from blood, with Jurkat cell RNA spiked in. The receptors were sampled from a human donor in good health. Some libraries in this study had Jurkat cell RNA spiked in. CDR3s include the opening cysteine and the closing phenylalanine or tryptophan. Each record gives: D gene, J gene, V gene, CDR3 length, clone size, CDR3 protein, CDR3 DNA. The D gene is left open where the match is weak. Clone sizes are given selectively: once, few, many, or a class where the clone is expanded.

d_gene: .; j_gene: TRBJ1-2; v_gene: TRBV28; len: 15; abundance: .; CDR3aa: CASSFRGDANYGYTF; CDR3nt: TGTGCCAGCAGTTTTCGAGGGGACGCTAACTATGGCTACACCTTC
d_gene: TRBD1; j_gene: TRBJ1-4; v_gene: TRBV7-6; len: 16; abundance: few; CDR3aa: CASSLGWGQKNEKLFF; CDR3nt: TGTGCCAGCAGCTTAGGATGGGGACAGAAAAATGAAAAACTGTTTTTT
d_gene: .; j_gene: TRBJ1-5; v_gene: TRBV28; len: 15; abundance: many; CDR3aa: CASSLLREDAQPQHF; CDR3nt: TGTGCCAGCAGTTTATTGCGGGAGGATGCGCAGCCCCAGCATTTT
d_gene: .; j_gene: TRBJ2-1; v_gene: TRBV6-2/TRBV6-3; len: 15; abundance: few; CDR3aa: CASSYSPSAYNEQFF; CDR3nt: TGTGCCAGCAGTTACTCGCCTAGCGCATACAATGAGCAGTTCTTC
d_gene: .; j_gene: TRBJ2-7; v_gene: TRBV4-3; len: 15; abundance: many; CDR3aa: CASSQDRRGPYEQYF; CDR3nt: TGCGCCAGCAGCCAAGATCGAAGGGGTCCCTACGAGCAGTACTTC
d_gene: .; j_gene: TRBJ2-7; v_gene: TRBV6-6; len: 14; abundance: many; CDR3aa: CASSYSRLGYEQYF; CDR3nt: TGTGCCAGCAGTTACTCGAGACTAGGGTACGAGCAGTACTTC
d_gene: .; j_gene: TRBJ1-2; v_gene: TRBV4-3; len: 15; abundance: .; CDR3aa: CASTLDSVGNYGYTF; CDR3nt: TGCGCCAGCACCCTTGACAGCGTGGGTAACTATGGCTACACCTTC
d_gene: TRBD1; j_gene: TRBJ2-7; v_gene: TRBV5-6; len: 15; abundance: .; CDR3aa: CASSLVRDRGPEQYF; CDR3nt: TGTGCCAGCAGCTTGGTTCGGGACAGGGGTCCCGAGCAGTACTTC
d_gene: .; j_gene: TRBJ2-7; v_gene: TRBV25-1; len: 17; abundance: .; CDR3aa: CASSDRAGTYLPYEQYF; CDR3nt: TGTGCCAGCAGTGACCGGGCCGGCACTTATCTCCCCTACGAGCAGTACTTC
d_gene: .; j_gene: TRBJ1-2; v_gene: TRBV6-5; len: 13; abundance: few; CDR3aa: CASSYSAGLLGFF; CDR3nt: TGTGCCAGCAGTTACTCAGCTGGGCTGCTGGGATTCTTC
d_gene: TRBD1; j_gene: TRBJ2-1; v_gene: TRBV12-3/TRBV12-4; len: 16; abundance: many; CDR3aa: CASSLASGQGAIEQFF; CDR3nt: TGTGCCAGCAGTTTAGCCTCGGGACAGGGGGCGATTGAGCAGTTCTTC
d_gene: .; j_gene: TRBJ2-1; v_gene: TRBV5-1; len: 13; abundance: many; CDR3aa: CASSWTKNNEQFF; CDR3nt: TGCGCCAGCAGCTGGACCAAGAACAATGAGCAGTTCTTC
d_gene: .; j_gene: TRBJ1-1; v_gene: TRBV13; len: 14; abundance: many; CDR3aa: CASSLTGAGTEAFF; CDR3nt: TGTGCCAGCAGCTTAACTGGGGCGGGCACTGAAGCTTTCTTT
d_gene: TRBD2; j_gene: TRBJ2-5; v_gene: TRBV12-5; len: 16; abundance: few; CDR3aa: CASASRSTSGEETQYF; CDR3nt: TGTGCTAGTGCCTCCCGCAGCACTAGCGGGGAAGAGACCCAGTACTTC
d_gene: .; j_gene: TRBJ2-2; v_gene: TRBV6-2/TRBV6-3; len: 11; abundance: .; CDR3aa: CASVNTGELFF; CDR3nt: TGTGCCAGCGTTAACACCGGGGAGCTGTTTTTT
d_gene: TRBD1; j_gene: TRBJ2-7; v_gene: TRBV7-2; len: 14; abundance: many; CDR3aa: CASSWGQPSYEQYF; CDR3nt: TGTGCCAGCAGCTGGGGACAGCCCTCCTACGAGCAGTACTTC
d_gene: .; j_gene: TRBJ2-7; v_gene: TRBV27; len: 14; abundance: few; CDR3aa: CASSFGVTGYEQYF; CDR3nt: TGTGCCAGCAGTTTCGGGGTAACCGGGTACGAGCAGTACTTC
d_gene: .; j_gene: TRBJ2-2; v_gene: TRBV19; len: 15; abundance: few; CDR3aa: CASHPMTASTGELFF; CDR3nt: TGTGCCTCACACCCCATGACAGCTTCAACCGGGGAGCTGTTTTTT
d_gene: TRBD1; j_gene: TRBJ2-6; v_gene: TRBV19; len: 18; abundance: .; CDR3aa: CASSLGQTTTSRANVLTF; CDR3nt: TGTGCCAGTAGCCTGGGACAGACTACTACCTCTAGGGCCAACGTCCTGACTTTC
d_gene: .; j_gene: TRBJ2-7; v_gene: TRBV20-1; len: 15; abundance: many; CDR3aa: CSAKAVRGTDYEQYF; CDR3nt: TGCAGTGCTAAGGCTGTTCGGGGGACCGACTACGAGCAGTACTTC
d_gene: .; j_gene: TRBJ2-7; v_gene: TRBV16; len: 12; abundance: few; CDR3aa: CASSQFPQEQYF; CDR3nt: TGTGCCAGCAGCCAATTCCCACAGGAGCAGTACTTC
d_gene: TRBD2; j_gene: TRBJ2-5; v_gene: TRBV27; len: 16; abundance: .; CDR3aa: CASKPLGGGSHETQYF; CDR3nt: TGTGCCAGCAAACCCCTAGGAGGCGGGAGTCATGAGACCCAGTACTTC
d_gene: TRBD1; j_gene: TRBJ2-3; v_gene: TRBV28; len: 13; abundance: many; CDR3aa: CASGDRGTDTQYF; CDR3nt: TGTGCCAGCGGCGACAGGGGGACAGATACGCAGTATTTT
d_gene: .; j_gene: TRBJ2-7; v_gene: TRBV4-3; len: 14; abundance: many; CDR3aa: CASSQSRGIYEQYF; CDR3nt: TGCGCCAGCAGCCAGTCCCGGGGGATATACGAGCAGTACTTC
d_gene: TRBD1; j_gene: TRBJ2-1; v_gene: TRBV6-5; len: 17; abundance: .; CDR3aa: CASSYISRDRFNNEQFF; CDR3nt: TGTGCCAGCAGCTATATCTCCCGGGACAGGTTTAACAATGAGCAGTTCTTC
d_gene: .; j_gene: TRBJ1-2; v_gene: TRBV19; len: 14; abundance: .; CDR3aa: CASSLDGANYGYTF; CDR3nt: TGTGCCAGTAGTCTCGACGGAGCTAACTATGGCTACACCTTC
d_gene: .; j_gene: TRBJ2-2; v_gene: TRBV12-2; len: 15; abundance: .; CDR3aa: CASRLTGMGAGELFF; CDR3nt: TGTGCAAGTCGCTTAACAGGGATGGGGGCCGGGGAGCTGTTTTTT
d_gene: TRBD2; j_gene: TRBJ2-1; v_gene: TRBV27; len: 14; abundance: .; CDR3aa: CASCYGGASNEQFF; CDR3nt: TGTGCCAGCTGTTACGGGGGGGCCTCCAATGAGCAGTTCTTC
d_gene: .; j_gene: TRBJ2-1; v_gene: TRBV7-6; len: 15; abundance: many; CDR3aa: CASSLGASSSLGQFF; CDR3nt: TGTGCCAGCAGCTTAGGGGCTAGCAGCTCTTTGGGGCAGTTCTTC
d_gene: .; j_gene: TRBJ2-3; v_gene: TRBV5-4; len: 16; abundance: many; CDR3aa: CASSGGSSMNADTQYF; CDR3nt: TGTGCCAGCAGCGGGGGGTCCAGTATGAACGCAGATACGCAGTATTTT
d_gene: .; j_gene: TRBJ2-2; v_gene: TRBV6-6; len: 17; abundance: many; CDR3aa: CASSCRDRDLNTGELFF; CDR3nt: TGTGCCAGCAGTTGCAGGGATAGGGACTTAAACACCGGGGAGCTGTTTTTT
d_gene: TRBD2; j_gene: TRBJ2-7; v_gene: TRBV4-1; len: 15; abundance: .; CDR3aa: CARSQRASGPYEQYF; CDR3nt: TGCGCCAGGAGCCAAAGGGCTAGCGGCCCCTACGAGCAGTACTTC
d_gene: .; j_gene: TRBJ2-2; v_gene: TRBV4-2; len: 14; abundance: few; CDR3aa: CASSQDRQAGELFF; CDR3nt: TGTGCCAGCAGCCAAGATCGCCAGGCCGGGGAGCTGTTTTTT
d_gene: TRBD1; j_gene: TRBJ2-7; v_gene: TRBV19; len: 14; abundance: few; CDR3aa: CASSIGHTGGEQYF; CDR3nt: TGTGCCAGTAGTATAGGCCACACAGGGGGCGAGCAGTACTTC
d_gene: TRBD2; j_gene: TRBJ2-7; v_gene: TRBV7-6; len: 18; abundance: many; CDR3aa: CASSPGLAETYLTYEQYF; CDR3nt: TGTGCCAGCAGCCCGGGACTAGCGGAAACCTACCTTACCTACGAGCAGTACTTC
d_gene: TRBD2; j_gene: TRBJ2-1; v_gene: TRBV4-3; len: 16; abundance: .; CDR3aa: CASSQSGLAGEVEQFF; CDR3nt: TGCGCCAGCAGCCAATCGGGACTAGCGGGAGAGGTTGAGCAGTTCTTC
d_gene: .; j_gene: TRBJ2-3; v_gene: TRBV7-9; len: 15; abundance: many; CDR3aa: CASSLSDFSTDTQYF; CDR3nt: TGTGCCAGCAGCTTAAGTGATTTTAGCACAGATACGCAGTATTTT
d_gene: .; j_gene: TRBJ2-1; v_gene: TRBV12-3/TRBV12-4; len: 18; abundance: few; CDR3aa: CASSPFGRGPNSYNEQFF; CDR3nt: TGTGCCAGCAGTCCTTTCGGTAGAGGGCCGAACTCCTACAATGAGCAGTTCTTC
d_gene: .; j_gene: TRBJ1-1; v_gene: TRBV5-1; len: 14; abundance: many; CDR3aa: CASSFTVMNTEAFF; CDR3nt: TGCGCCAGCAGCTTTACAGTCATGAACACTGAAGCTTTCTTT
d_gene: .; j_gene: TRBJ2-1; v_gene: TRBV4-1; len: 13; abundance: few; CDR3aa: CASTQGVANEQFF; CDR3nt: TGCGCCAGCACCCAAGGGGTGGCCAATGAGCAGTTCTTC
d_gene: TRBD1; j_gene: TRBJ2-3; v_gene: TRBV30; len: 12; abundance: .; CDR3aa: CAWRMGDRAQYF; CDR3nt: TGTGCCTGGAGAATGGGGGACAGGGCGCAGTATTTT
d_gene: .; j_gene: TRBJ2-1; v_gene: TRBV19; len: 13; abundance: many; CDR3aa: CASSIDRYNEQFF; CDR3nt: TGTGCCAGTAGTATAGATCGATACAATGAGCAGTTCTTC
d_gene: .; j_gene: TRBJ1-2; v_gene: TRBV12-3/TRBV12-4; len: 15; abundance: few; CDR3aa: CASSRMKTDGYGYTF; CDR3nt: TGTGCCAGCAGTCGTATGAAGACAGACGGCTATGGCTACACCTTC
d_gene: TRBD1; j_gene: TRBJ1-1; v_gene: TRBV7-3; len: 13; abundance: .; CDR3aa: CASSMTGGSEAFF; CDR3nt: TGTGCCAGCAGCATGACAGGGGGCTCTGAAGCTTTCTTT
d_gene: .; j_gene: TRBJ1-1; v_gene: TRBV6-5; len: 14; abundance: many; CDR3aa: CASSLQILNTEAFF; CDR3nt: TGTGCCAGCAGTTTGCAGATCCTGAACACTGAAGCTTTCTTT
d_gene: TRBD1; j_gene: TRBJ1-4; v_gene: TRBV12-3/TRBV12-4; len: 16; abundance: .; CDR3aa: CASSPITGQTNEKLFF; CDR3nt: TGTGCCAGCAGTCCTATAACGGGACAGACTAATGAAAAACTGTTTTTT
d_gene: .; j_gene: TRBJ1-2; v_gene: TRBV2; len: 15; abundance: .; CDR3aa: CASSESWQGNYGYTF; CDR3nt: TGTGCCAGCAGTGAATCCTGGCAGGGGAACTATGGCTACACCTTC
d_gene: .; j_gene: TRBJ2-1; v_gene: TRBV5-5; len: 17; abundance: few; CDR3aa: CASSQREVRGGQDEQFF; CDR3nt: TGTGCCAGCAGCCAAAGGGAAGTGCGGGGAGGCCAGGATGAGCAGTTCTTC
d_gene: .; j_gene: TRBJ2-3; v_gene: TRBV28; len: 18; abundance: many; CDR3aa: CASSVSPGWSSGTDTQYF; CDR3nt: TGTGCCAGCAGTGTATCCCCGGGGTGGTCTAGCGGCACAGATACGCAGTATTTT
d_gene: TRBD1; j_gene: TRBJ2-3; v_gene: TRBV2; len: 17; abundance: many; CDR3aa: CASTFTTTGESADTQYF; CDR3nt: TGTGCCAGCACATTCACAACGACAGGGGAATCAGCAGATACGCAGTATTTT
d_gene: .; j_gene: TRBJ2-3; v_gene: TRBV5-1; len: 15; abundance: many; CDR3aa: CASSLSRVTEDTQYF; CDR3nt: TGCGCCAGCAGCTTGTCGAGAGTAACGGAAGATACGCAGTATTTT
d_gene: TRBD2; j_gene: TRBJ2-3; v_gene: TRBV6-2/TRBV6-3; len: 14; abundance: many; CDR3aa: CASSYSGLAGDYDF; CDR3nt: TGTGCCAGCAGTTACTCCGGACTAGCGGGAGATTACGATTTT